The clone carrying this T cell receptor (beta chain) was seen only a few times. Its antigen is not identified. A much larger clone differs by one base, so this may be a read error. Sorted inputs of 20,000 to 1,000,000 cells, with 10%, 30% or 50% RNA, yielded naive CD8 libraries. The CD8+CD4-CCR7+CD45RA+ phenotype defined the sorted naive CD8 T cells. The data originate from a study of molecular identifiers for immune sequencing clone quantification. Regarding the study as a whole: One cell's worth of spiked Jurkat TCR RNA was reportedly detectable among 1 million or so naive cells. Shared barcodes on identical TCR molecules could underestimate the sizes of highly expanded clones.

The V gene's germline CDR1 is MGHRA and CDR2 YSYEKL. V shed 8 bases and J shed 4 bases, with 15 bases lying between them. This CDR3 has 13 residues. TCRdb used MiXCR to reprocess the PCR reads, holding one entry per CDR3 protein. Of 300,000 to 350,000 distinct CDR3 sequences listed, about a fifth were seen once; the top ten hold approximately 0.8%. Material: naive CD8+ T cells from blood, with Jurkat cell RNA spiked in. Subset denoted: FACS-sorted CD8+CD4-CCR7+CD45RA+ naive T cells. This TCR derives from a human donor in good health. Some libraries in this study had Jurkat cell RNA spiked in. V is TRBV4-1 and J is TRBJ2-7, with a weak D call TRBD2 (6 bases). For the CDR3, the DNA is TGCGCCAGCGGCTCTCAGGGAGGTTACGAGCAGTACTTC. Protein product: CASGSQGGYEQYF.